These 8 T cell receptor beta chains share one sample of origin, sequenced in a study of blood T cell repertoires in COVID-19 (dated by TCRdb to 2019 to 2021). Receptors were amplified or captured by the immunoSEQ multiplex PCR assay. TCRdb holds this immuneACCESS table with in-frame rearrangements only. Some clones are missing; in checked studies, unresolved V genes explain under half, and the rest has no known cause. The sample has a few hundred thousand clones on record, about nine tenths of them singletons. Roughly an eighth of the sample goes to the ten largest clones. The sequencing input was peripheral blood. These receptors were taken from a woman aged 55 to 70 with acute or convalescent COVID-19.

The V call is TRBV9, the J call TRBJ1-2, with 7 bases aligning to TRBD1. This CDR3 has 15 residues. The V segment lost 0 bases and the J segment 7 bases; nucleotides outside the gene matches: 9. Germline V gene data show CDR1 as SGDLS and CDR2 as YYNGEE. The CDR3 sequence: CASSVDPGGSSGYTF. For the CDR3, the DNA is TGTGCCAGCAGCGTAGATCCAGGGGGATCGTCTGGCTACACCTTC.

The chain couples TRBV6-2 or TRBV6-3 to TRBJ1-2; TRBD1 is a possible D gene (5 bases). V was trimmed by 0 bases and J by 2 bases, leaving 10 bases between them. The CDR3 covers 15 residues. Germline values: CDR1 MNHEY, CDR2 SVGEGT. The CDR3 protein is CASSYSGAGNYGYTF. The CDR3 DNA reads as TGTGCCAGCAGTTACTCTGGGGCAGGGAACTATGGCTACACCTTC.

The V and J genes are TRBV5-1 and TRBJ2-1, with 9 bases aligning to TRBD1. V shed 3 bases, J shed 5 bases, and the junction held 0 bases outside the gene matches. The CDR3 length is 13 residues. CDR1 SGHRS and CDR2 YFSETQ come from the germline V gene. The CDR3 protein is CASSWDRDNEQFF. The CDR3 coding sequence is TGCGCCAGCAGCTGGGACAGGGACAATGAGCAGTTCTTC. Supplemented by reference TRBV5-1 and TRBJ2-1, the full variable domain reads KAGVTQTPRYLIKTRGQQVTLSCSPISGHRSVSWYQQTPGQGLQFLFEYFSETQRNKGNFPGRFSGRQFSNSRSEMNVSTLELGDSALYLCASSWDRDNEQFFGPGTRLTVL.

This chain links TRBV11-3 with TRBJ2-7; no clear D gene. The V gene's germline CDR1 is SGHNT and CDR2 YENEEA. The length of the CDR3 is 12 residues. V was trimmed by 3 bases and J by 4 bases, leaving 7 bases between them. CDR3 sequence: CASSFVRYEQYF. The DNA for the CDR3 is TGTGCCAGCAGCTTTGTGCGTTACGAGCAGTACTTC.

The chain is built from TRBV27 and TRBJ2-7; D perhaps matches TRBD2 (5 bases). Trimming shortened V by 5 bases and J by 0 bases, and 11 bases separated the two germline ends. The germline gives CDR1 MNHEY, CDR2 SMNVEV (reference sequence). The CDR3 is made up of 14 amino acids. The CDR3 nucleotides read TGTGCCAGCAGTCACGGACTTTTCTCCTACGAGCAGTACTTC. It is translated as CASSHGLFSYEQYF.

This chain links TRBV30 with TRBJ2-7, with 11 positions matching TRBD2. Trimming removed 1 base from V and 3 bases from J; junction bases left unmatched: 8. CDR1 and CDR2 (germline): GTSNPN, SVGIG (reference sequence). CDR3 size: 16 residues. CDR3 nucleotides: TGTGCCTGGAGTGCCTCCTGGACTAGCGGGTACTACGAGCAGTACTTC. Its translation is CAWSASWTSGYYEQYF.

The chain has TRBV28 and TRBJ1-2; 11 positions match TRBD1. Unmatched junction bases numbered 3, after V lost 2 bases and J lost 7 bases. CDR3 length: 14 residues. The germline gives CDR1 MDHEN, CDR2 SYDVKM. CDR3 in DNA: TGTGCCAGCAGTTTAGGGACAGGGGGACTTGGCTACACCTTC. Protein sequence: CASSLGTGGLGYTF.

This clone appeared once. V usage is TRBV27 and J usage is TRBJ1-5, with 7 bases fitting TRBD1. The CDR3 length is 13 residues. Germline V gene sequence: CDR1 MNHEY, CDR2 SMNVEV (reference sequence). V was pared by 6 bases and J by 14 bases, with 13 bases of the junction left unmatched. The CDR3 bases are TGTGCCAGCAGACGGCAGGGGGACCTTTTGGAGCATTTT. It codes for CASRRQGDLLEHF.